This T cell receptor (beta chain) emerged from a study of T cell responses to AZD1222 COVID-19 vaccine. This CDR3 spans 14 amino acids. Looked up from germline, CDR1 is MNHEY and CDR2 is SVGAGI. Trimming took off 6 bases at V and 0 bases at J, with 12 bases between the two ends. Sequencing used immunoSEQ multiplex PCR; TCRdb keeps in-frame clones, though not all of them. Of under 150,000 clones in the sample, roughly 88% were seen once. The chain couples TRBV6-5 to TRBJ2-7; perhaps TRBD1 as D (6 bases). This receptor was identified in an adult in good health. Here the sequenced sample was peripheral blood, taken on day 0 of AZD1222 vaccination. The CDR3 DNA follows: TGTGCCAGCAGAGTGGGGGCAGTCTCCTACGAGCAGTACTTC. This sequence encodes CASRVGAVSYEQYF.